These 23 T cell receptor beta chains originate from one sample sequenced in a study of beta chain features in type 1 diabetes. Points from the study as a whole: Type 1 diabetes patients had TCRB CDR3s that were shorter (moderately but significantly so) in all four CD4+ subsets.

What these receptors recognize is not known. Expressed TCRB transcripts were sequenced because the entire RNA isolate underwent reverse transcription. Clones were sequenced by immunoSEQ multiplex PCR, and TCRdb holds only the in-frame ones, with some missing. The table lists some 270,000 clones, about a tenth of them singletons. Sequenced material: naive CD4+ T cells from blood. These receptors were taken from a man younger than 40 with type 1 diabetes.

This clone was detected a few times. The genes are TRBV19 and TRBJ2-1, with D possibly TRBD1 on 6 matching bases. Trimming removed 7 bases from V and 2 bases from J, with 21 bases in between. The germline V gene has CDR1 LNHDA and CDR2 SQIVND (reference sequence). This CDR3 is 17 amino acids long. The CDR3 sequence is CASTPPKQGTPYNEQFF. CDR3 DNA: TGTGCCAGTACTCCCCCGAAACAGGGAACCCCCTACAATGAGCAGTTCTTC.

J is TRBJ1-2 and V is TRBV4-1; D is undetermined. The germline V gene encodes CDR1 MGHRA and CDR2 YSYEKL. The CDR3 is 15 amino acids. V was pared by 0 bases and J by 4 bases, with 12 bases between. DNA of the CDR3: TGCGCCAGCAGCCAAGAAGGCCAGGCGGGCTATGGCTACACCTTC. This codes for CASSQEGQAGYGYTF.

This clone has just a few counts. The V and J genes are TRBV7-2 and TRBJ1-3, with 8 positions matching TRBD1. Losses at the gene ends were 6 bases for V and 2 bases for J; bases not matched to a gene: 3. The CDR3 extends over 14 amino acids. Germline-derived CDR1 and CDR2 are SGHTA and FQGNSA. CDR3 loop: CASSQTGAGNTIYF. CDR3 DNA: TGTGCCAGCAGTCAGACAGGGGCTGGAAACACCATATATTTT.

The chain has TRBV15 and TRBJ2-4; maybe TRBD2 (6 bases). V was cut by 0 bases and J by 0 bases, with 15 bases left in between. There are 18 residues in the CDR3. Germline V CDR1 and CDR2: LNHNV, YYDKDF (reference sequence). DNA of the CDR3: TGTGCCACCAGCAGAGAAATTGGCGGGACGCTAGCCAAAAACATTCAGTACTTC. Encoded protein: CATSREIGGTLAKNIQYF. Complete variable domain (other parts from reference TRBV15 and TRBJ2-4): DAMVIQNPRYQVTQFGKPVTLSCSQTLNHNVMYWYQQKSSQAPKLLFHYYDKDFNNEADTPDNFQSRRPNTSFCFLDIRSPGLGDTAMYLCATSREIGGTLAKNIQYFGAGTRLSVL.

This clone was seen only a few times. The chain links TRBV7-9 to TRBJ2-5; no definite D call. The CDR3 is 13 residues long. The germline CDR1 and CDR2 sequences are SEHNR and FQNEAQ (reference sequence). V was pared by 3 bases and J by 0 bases, with 5 bases between. CDR3 bases: TGTGCCAGCAGCTTTAAAAACCAAGAGACCCAGTACTTC. Translating it yields CASSFKNQETQYF.

This clone was counted a few times. The chain recombines TRBV7-3 with TRBJ2-1; perhaps TRBD2 as D (6 bases). The CDR3 contains 15 residues. The germline V gene encodes CDR1 SGHTA and CDR2 FQGTGA. Trimming stripped 2 bases from V and 6 bases from J, with 14 bases between. CDR3 amino acids: CASSLQGLSGNEQFF. In nucleotides, the CDR3 is TGTGCCAGCAGCTTACAGGGACTCTCAGGCAATGAGCAGTTCTTC.

The chain combines TRBV29-1 with TRBJ2-3, with D possibly matching TRBD2 (7 bases). This CDR3 has 13 amino acids. The germline V gene encodes CDR1 SQVTM and CDR2 ANQGSEA. Trimming shortened V by 8 bases and J by 0 bases, and 12 bases separated the two germline ends. The CDR3 coding sequence is TGCAGCTATGGGGGGGCTAGCACAGATACGCAGTATTTT. Amino acids: CSYGGASTDTQYF.

The chain employs TRBV5-1 and TRBJ2-1, with a tentative D call TRBD2 (6 bases). V shed 1 base and J shed 2 bases, with 10 bases lying between them. From germline, CDR1 is SGHRS and CDR2 YFSETQ. The CDR3 is 15 amino acids. CDR3 residues: CASSLTSHTYNEQFF. DNA for the CDR3: TGCGCCAGCAGCTTGACTAGCCATACCTACAATGAGCAGTTCTTC.

The V and J genes are TRBV9 and TRBJ2-5, with D unresolved. Germline V gene lookup returns CDR1 SGDLS and CDR2 YYNGEE. Trimming stripped 0 bases from V and 2 bases from J, with 8 bases between. The CDR3 is 14 residues long. CDR3 residues: CASSVGSRQETQYF. CDR3 DNA sequence: TGTGCCAGCAGCGTAGGGAGCCGTCAAGAGACCCAGTACTTC. The variable domain in full, completed from reference TRBV9 and TRBJ2-5, reads DSGVTQTPKHLITATGQRVTLRCSPRSGDLSVYWYQQSLDQGLQFLIQYYNGEERAKGNILERFSAQQFPDLHSELNLSSLELGDSALYFCASSVGSRQETQYFGPGTRLLVL.

Only a few counts were recorded for this clone. V usage is TRBV11-2 and J usage is TRBJ2-3; D call uncertain. This CDR3 has 11 residues. In germline, CDR1 is SGHAT, CDR2 FQNNGV. V shed 3 bases and J shed 8 bases, with 6 bases lying between them. In DNA form, the CDR3 reads TGTGCCAGCAGCTTTGGCGGTACGCAGTATTTT. Its protein is CASSFGGTQYF.

This clone was detected a few times. This chain joins TRBV18 and TRBJ2-6, with 7 bases fitting TRBD1. This CDR3 is built from 16 residues. Germline V CDR1 and CDR2: KGHSH, LQKENI. V shed 3 bases, J shed 0 bases, and the junction held 2 bases outside the gene matches. The CDR3 spells CASSPGTVSGANVLTF. DNA of the CDR3: TGTGCCAGCTCACCGGGGACAGTCTCTGGGGCCAACGTCCTGACTTTC.

CDR3 sequence reads: CASSSTGTYNEQFF. In DNA form, the CDR3 reads TGTGCCAGCAGCTCTACCGGGACTTACAATGAGCAGTTCTTC. This chain connects TRBV7-3 to TRBJ2-1, with D possibly being TRBD2 (6 bases). Germline V gene lookup returns CDR1 SGHTA and CDR2 FQGTGA. The CDR3 extends over 14 amino acids. The germline V and J ends were trimmed by 4 bases and 4 bases, with 11 bases remaining between them.

This clone was seen a few times. The CDR3 is CASSSGTATNTGELFF. As DNA, the CDR3 is TGTGCCAGCAGCTCCGGGACAGCAACGAACACCGGGGAGCTGTTTTTT. This chain uses TRBV7-3 with TRBJ2-2, with TRBD1 matching over 7 bases. Germline values: CDR1 SGHTA, CDR2 FQGTGA. This CDR3 spans 16 amino acids. The V segment lost 4 bases and the J segment 0 bases; nucleotides outside the gene matches: 5.

The sample holds a few counts of this clone. The J gene is TRBJ1-5, the V gene TRBV19, with 12 positions matching TRBD1. Germline CDR1 is LNHDA and CDR2 is SQIVND (reference sequence). This CDR3 has 19 residues. V lost 7 bases, J lost 0 bases, and 13 bases stayed unmatched. Here the CDR3 reads CASTQLGTGGYSSNQPQHF. In nucleotides, the CDR3 is TGTGCCAGTACGCAACTGGGGACAGGGGGCTACAGTAGCAATCAGCCCCAGCATTTT.

The rearrangement joins TRBV6-1 to TRBJ1-5; 8 nucleotides line up with TRBD1. The CDR3 extends over 15 amino acids. Germline trimming cut 2 bases from V and 4 bases from J; bases unmatched to any gene: 4. Germline V gene sequence: CDR1 MNHNS, CDR2 SASEGT. CDR3 coding DNA: TGTGCCAGCAGTGAATATACAGGGGGGAATCAGCCCCAGCATTTT. Protein sequence: CASSEYTGGNQPQHF.

This clone came up a few times. This chain connects TRBV6-1 to TRBJ2-5, with D tentatively TRBD2 (6 bases). Germline lookup yields CDR1 MNHNS and CDR2 SASEGT. Trimming took 4 bases from V and 3 from J, leaving 12 bases between them. The CDR3 loop spans 14 amino acids. The CDR3 here is CASSANGGKETQYF. The CDR3 nucleotides read TGTGCCAGCAGTGCCAATGGGGGGAAAGAGACCCAGTACTTC.

This clone was seen only a few times. J is TRBJ2-7 and V is TRBV5-4, with 9 positions matching TRBD1. J lost 2 bases, V lost 5 bases, and 5 bases had no gene match. Looked up from germline, CDR1 is SGHNT and CDR2 is YYREEE (reference sequence). This CDR3 is 14 amino acids long. The CDR3 loop reads CASRTQGATYEQYF. The CDR3 coding sequence is TGTGCCAGCAGGACACAGGGGGCAACCTACGAGCAGTACTTC.

The chain carries TRBV19 and TRBJ2-7, with a weak D call TRBD2 (6 bases). V was shortened by 6 bases and J by 5 bases, with 14 bases between the two germline ends. CDR1 and CDR2 from the germline V gene are LNHDA and SQIVND (reference sequence). This CDR3 comprises 13 residues. DNA for the CDR3: TGTGCCAGTAGCCAGACCGGGGGTCACGAGCAGTACTTC. Translated, it gives CASSQTGGHEQYF.

This clone was seen a few times. The chain is built from TRBV2 and TRBJ1-6; D not resolved. Germline V gene data show CDR1 as SNHLY and CDR2 as FYNNEI. This CDR3 region has 12 residues. The germline V and J ends were trimmed by 7 bases and 8 bases, with 9 bases remaining between them. In DNA form, the CDR3 reads TGTGCCAGCATGCGGGTCGATTCACCCCTCCACTTT. This sequence encodes CASMRVDSPLHF.

This clone has more than one count but fewer than ten. The chain combines TRBV2 with TRBJ2-7; 7 bases align to TRBD2. J lost 1 base, V lost 7 bases, and 1 base had no gene match. The CDR3 is made up of 12 amino acids. Germline V lookup: CDR1 SNHLY, CDR2 FYNNEI. The CDR3 protein is CASNSGSYEQYF. The CDR3, as DNA: TGTGCCAGCAATAGCGGGTCCTACGAGCAGTACTTC.

This clone has a handful of counts. The chain is built from TRBV7-3 and TRBJ2-2, with TRBD2 matching over 7 bases. V lost 5 bases, J lost 4 bases, and 4 bases stayed unmatched. CDR1 and CDR2 from the germline V gene are SGHTA and FQGTGA. This CDR3 has 14 amino acids. CDR3 region: CASSPAGRTGELFF. In DNA, the CDR3 is TGTGCCAGCAGCCCAGCGGGGCGCACCGGGGAGCTGTTTTTT.

The CDR3 bases are TGTGCCAGCAGCAAGCCGCCTAGCGGGGGGGCCGCTACGCAGTATTTT. This codes for CASSKPPSGGAATQYF. V gene TRBV9 combines with J gene TRBJ2-3; 12 nucleotides line up with TRBD2. This CDR3 region has 16 residues. After removal of 4 bases from V and 8 bases from J, the junction contained 11 bases not matched to a gene. CDR1 and CDR2 from the germline V gene are SGDLS and YYNGEE.

This clone was seen only a few times. This chain uses TRBV30 with TRBJ2-1; TRBD2 might be the D (5 bases). CDR3 length equals 12 residues. Germline V CDR1 and CDR2: GTSNPN, SVGIG (reference sequence). V dropped 0 bases and J dropped 10 bases, with 10 bases sitting between them. The CDR3: CAWSVRWREQFF. The DNA for the CDR3 is TGTGCCTGGAGTGTACGATGGAGGGAGCAGTTCTTC. Looking up the rest from reference TRBV30 and TRBJ2-1 gives the full variable domain: SQTIHQWPATLVQPVGSPLSLECTVEGTSNPNLYWYRQAAGRGLQLLFYSVGIGQISSEVPQNLSASRPQDRQFILSSKKLLLSDSGFYLCAWSVRWREQFFGPGTRLTVL.